Each of the 17 T cell receptor beta chains below was sequenced from the same sample in a study of blood T cells in healthy people across ages. With a J-beta primer mix and a sample-barcoded 5' primer, a second PCR ran about 7 to 12 cycles. One entry per CDR3 protein, called by TCRdb with MiXCR from the 5' RACE reads. The data hold hundreds of thousands of distinct CDR3 sequences, with roughly 43% observed a single time. Sequencing input: blood. The receptors stem from a man older than 75 in good health.

This clonotype was seen more than once but under ten times. The gene calls are TRBV20-1 and TRBJ1-2; D uncertain. CDR3 length: 12 amino acids. Germline V lookup: CDR1 DFQATT, CDR2 SNEGSKA (reference sequence). Trimming cost V 1 base and J 4 bases, with 7 bases left between them. The chain's CDR3 is CSARGYSYGYTF. CDR3 nucleotide sequence: TGCAGTGCTAGAGGCTACAGCTATGGCTACACCTTC.

Regarding this clonotype: Being one base from a much bigger clone, this may be a read error. V usage is TRBV6-5 and J usage is TRBJ2-5; D remains ambiguous. Germline V gives CDR1 MNHEY, CDR2 SVGAGI. V shed 0 bases and J shed 5 bases, with 7 bases lying between them. This CDR3 spans 13 amino acids. This CDR3 reads CASSYSYSETQYF. The CDR3 coding sequence is TGTGCCAGCAGTTACTCGTACAGTGAGACCCAGTACTTC.

This chain joins TRBV11-2 and TRBJ2-7; D tentatively fits TRBD1 or TRBD2 (5 bases each). CDR3 length: 16 amino acids. CDR1 and CDR2 from the germline V gene are SGHAT and FQNNGV. The V and J ends lost 5 bases and 3 bases respectively, with 20 bases between them. The CDR3 sequence: CASSPSFGATVYEQYF. The CDR3 bases are TGTGCCAGCAGCCCTAGCTTCGGGGCAACTGTCTACGAGCAGTACTTC.

This clonotype was picked up a small number of times. The gene calls are TRBV12-3 or TRBV12-4 and TRBJ1-6; 7 bases are a match to TRBD1. V trimming: 5 bases; J trimming: 10 bases; junction bases outside the gene matches: 5. This CDR3 is 13 amino acids long. This CDR3 reads CASSGTAESPLHF. For the CDR3, the DNA is TGTGCCAGCAGTGGGACAGCGGAGTCACCCCTCCACTTT.

This clonotype was observed a handful of times. V gene TRBV30 combines with J gene TRBJ1-6, with D uncertain. The V end lost 1 base, the J end lost 10 bases, and 11 bases lay between the germline ends. Germline V lookup: CDR1 GTSNPN, CDR2 SVGIG (reference sequence). The length of the CDR3 is 13 residues. The DNA of the CDR3 is TGTGCCTGGAGTGAGGCACGGGAGTCACCCCTCCACTTT. Translation gives CAWSEARESPLHF.

J is TRBJ2-3 and V is TRBV12-3 or TRBV12-4, with TRBD2 identical over 15 bases. After removal of 1 base from V and 4 bases from J, the junction contained 12 bases not matched to a gene. The length of the CDR3 is 20 residues. The CDR3 is CASSLVGGLAGGGPADTQYF. The CDR3 DNA sequence: TGTGCCAGCAGTTTAGTGGGGGGACTAGCGGGAGGAGGGCCAGCAGATACGCAGTATTTT.

Many counts were recorded for this clonotype. The gene calls are TRBV12-3 or TRBV12-4 and TRBJ2-7, with D maybe TRBD2 (5 bases). The CDR3 is made up of 13 amino acids. V was pared by 6 bases and J by 6 bases, with 15 bases between. CDR3 region: CASRSLGRVEQYF. CDR3 DNA sequence: TGTGCCAGCAGATCCCTAGGGCGGGTCGAGCAGTACTTC.

Regarding this clonotype: A read error may produce the germline difference seen at one junction end. The chain employs TRBV7-8 and TRBJ2-1; 8 bases match TRBD1. Germline CDR1 reads SGHVS; CDR2 reads FQNEAQ. This CDR3 spans 16 amino acids. The CDR3 protein is CAGSPRTGLVYNEQFF. CDR3 coding DNA: TGTGCCGGCAGCCCCCGGACAGGGCTAGTTTACAATGAGCAGTTCTTC.

The chain's CDR3 is CSARGYRDRESHGELFF. The DNA for the CDR3 is TGCAGTGCTAGAGGCTACCGGGACAGGGAGTCCCACGGGGAGCTGTTTTTT. V is TRBV20-1 and J is TRBJ2-2; TRBD1 matches 9 bases. The CDR3 length is 17 residues. Trimming removed 1 base from V and 7 bases from J; junction bases left unmatched: 13. Germline V gene lookup returns CDR1 DFQATT and CDR2 SNEGSKA (reference sequence).

For this clonotype: Being one base from a much bigger clone, this may be a read error. The V and J genes are TRBV6-2 or TRBV6-3 and TRBJ2-5; D not resolved. Germline loops: CDR1 MNHEY, CDR2 SVGEGT. The length of the CDR3 is 14 residues. The CDR3: CASSDSDSQETQYF. The CDR3 nucleotides read TGTGCCAGCAGTGACTCGGATAGCCAAGAGACCCAGTACTTC.

V is TRBV3-1 and J is TRBJ2-7; D tentatively reads TRBD1 or TRBD2 (5 bases each). The ends were cut back, 4 bases at V and 3 bases at J, with 13 bases in the middle. Germline V gene data show CDR1 as LGHDT and CDR2 as YNNKEL (reference sequence). The CDR3 length is 14 residues. CDR3: CASSLRDVLYEQYF. DNA of the CDR3: TGTGCCAGCAGCCTCCGGGACGTACTCTACGAGCAGTACTTC.

This clonotype was detected many times. The chain combines TRBV29-1 with TRBJ2-1; 8 nucleotides line up with TRBD2. The CDR3 is 14 residues long. With V trimmed by 6 bases and J by 4 bases, 8 bases remained unmatched. Germline CDR1 is SQVTM and CDR2 is ANQGSEA. The CDR3 region has the DNA TGCAGCGTACGCGGCGGGGGGAATTACAATGAGCAGTTCTTC. It yields the protein CSVRGGGNYNEQFF.

This clonotype was detected once. The chain has TRBV19 and TRBJ2-4; D is possibly TRBD1 (6 bases). The germline V and J ends were trimmed by 7 bases and 13 bases, with 23 bases remaining between them. The CDR3 loop spans 14 amino acids. Germline V CDR1 and CDR2: LNHDA, SQIVND (reference sequence). The CDR3 nucleotides are TGTGCCAGTATGGCTGGGGGCGCGTCCTATGAGCAGTACTTC. It is translated as CASMAGGASYEQYF.

The CDR3 DNA is TGTGCCAGCAGTCCCCGGACTAGCGGGACCGCCTACGAGCAGTACTTC. Its translation is CASSPRTSGTAYEQYF. V usage is TRBV12-3 or TRBV12-4 and J usage is TRBJ2-7; 12 bases are a match to TRBD2. The junction had 7 bases not matched to a gene; V was cut back by 5 bases and J by 2 bases. The CDR3 contains 16 residues.

The chain has TRBV7-3 and TRBJ2-5; 9 bases fit TRBD1. Germline CDR1 and CDR2: SGHTA and FQGTGA. The trim removed 4 bases at V and 4 bases at J, leaving 7 bases unmatched. The CDR3 consists of 15 residues. The CDR3, as DNA: TGTGCCAGCAGCTCTAGGACAGGGGAAGGAGAGACCCAGTACTTC. Translation gives CASSSRTGEGETQYF.

The rearrangement links TRBV7-2 to TRBJ1-2; 10 bases map to TRBD1. Germline trimming cut 5 bases from V and 8 bases from J; bases unmatched to any gene: 8. Germline V CDR1 and CDR2: SGHTA, FQGNSA. The CDR3 totals 14 residues. This CDR3 reads CASSVTPGQGGYTF. The DNA for the CDR3 is TGTGCCAGCAGCGTAACCCCGGGACAGGGGGGCTACACCTTC.

This clonotype was observed a few times. The rearrangement links TRBV14 to TRBJ2-7; TRBD1 agrees at 10 bases. Germline lookup yields CDR1 SGHDN and CDR2 FVKESK. The junction had 7 bases not matched to a gene; V was cut back by 5 bases and J by 6 bases. The CDR3 totals 14 residues. The chain's CDR3 is CASSAGTGVSEQYF. DNA of the CDR3: TGTGCCAGCAGCGCCGGGACAGGGGTTTCCGAGCAGTACTTC. The whole variable domain, filled in from reference TRBV14 and TRBJ2-7, reads EAGVTQFPSHSVIEKGQTVTLRCDPISGHDNLYWYRRVMGKEIKFLLHFVKESKQDESGMPNNRFLAERTGGTYSTLKVQPAELEDSGVYFCASSAGTGVSEQYFGPGTRLTVT.